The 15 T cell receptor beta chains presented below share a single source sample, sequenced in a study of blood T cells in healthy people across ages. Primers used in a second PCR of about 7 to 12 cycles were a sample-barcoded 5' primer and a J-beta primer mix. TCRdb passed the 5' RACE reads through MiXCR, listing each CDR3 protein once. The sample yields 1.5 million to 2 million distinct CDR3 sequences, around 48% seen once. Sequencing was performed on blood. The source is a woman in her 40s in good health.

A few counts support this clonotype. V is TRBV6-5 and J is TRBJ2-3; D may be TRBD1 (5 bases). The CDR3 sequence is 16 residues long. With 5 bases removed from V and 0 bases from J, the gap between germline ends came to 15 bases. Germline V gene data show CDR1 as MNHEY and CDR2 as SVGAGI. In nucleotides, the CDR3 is TGTGCCAGCAGTCCGTCCGCGACAGCTAGCACAGATACGCAGTATTTT. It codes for CASSPSATASTDTQYF.

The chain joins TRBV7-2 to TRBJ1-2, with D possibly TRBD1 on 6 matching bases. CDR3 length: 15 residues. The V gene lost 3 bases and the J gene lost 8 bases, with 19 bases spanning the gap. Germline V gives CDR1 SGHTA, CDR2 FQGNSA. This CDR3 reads CASSFPSGRGSGYTF. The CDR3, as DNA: TGTGCCAGCAGCTTTCCCTCTGGCAGGGGCTCCGGCTACACCTTC.

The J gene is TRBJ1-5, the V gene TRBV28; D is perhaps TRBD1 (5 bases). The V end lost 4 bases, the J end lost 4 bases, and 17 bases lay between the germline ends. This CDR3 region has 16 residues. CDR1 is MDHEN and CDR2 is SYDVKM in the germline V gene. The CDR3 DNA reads TGTGCCAGCAGTTCCCAGCGGAGGGGCCGGAATCAGCCCCAGCATTTT. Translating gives CASSSQRRGRNQPQHF. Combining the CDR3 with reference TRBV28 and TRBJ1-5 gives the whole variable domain DVKVTQSSRYLVKRTGEKVFLECVQDMDHENMFWYRQDPGLGLRLIYFSYDVKMKEKGDIPEGYSVSREKKERFSLILESASTNQTSMYLCASSSQRRGRNQPQHFGDGTRLSIL.

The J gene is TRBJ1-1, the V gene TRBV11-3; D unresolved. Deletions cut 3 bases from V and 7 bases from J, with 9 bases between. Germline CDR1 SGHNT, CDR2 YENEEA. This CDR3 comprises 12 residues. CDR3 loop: CASSFDAGEAFF. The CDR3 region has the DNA TGTGCCAGCAGCTTTGACGCTGGTGAAGCTTTCTTT.

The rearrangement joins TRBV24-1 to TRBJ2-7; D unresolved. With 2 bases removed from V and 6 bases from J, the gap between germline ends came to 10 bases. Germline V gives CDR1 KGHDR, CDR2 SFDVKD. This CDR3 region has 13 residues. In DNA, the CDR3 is TGTGCCACCAGTGATTCGCCCAGGTCCGAGCAGTACTTC. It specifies CATSDSPRSEQYF.

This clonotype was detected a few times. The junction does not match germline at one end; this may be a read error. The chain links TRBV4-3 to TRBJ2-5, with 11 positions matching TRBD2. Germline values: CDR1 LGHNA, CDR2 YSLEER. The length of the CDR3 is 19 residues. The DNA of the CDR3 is TGCGCCAGCGGCCAAGGAAGGGCTAGCGGGGGGAGGTTCGGAGAGACCCAGTACTTC. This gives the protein CASGQGRASGGRFGETQYF.

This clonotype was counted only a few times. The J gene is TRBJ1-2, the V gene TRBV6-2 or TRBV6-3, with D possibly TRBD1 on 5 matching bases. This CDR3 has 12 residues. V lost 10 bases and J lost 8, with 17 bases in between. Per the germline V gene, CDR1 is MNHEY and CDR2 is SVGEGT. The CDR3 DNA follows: TGTGCCATCTCCGAGGGACCCTTGGGCTACACCTTC. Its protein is CAISEGPLGYTF.

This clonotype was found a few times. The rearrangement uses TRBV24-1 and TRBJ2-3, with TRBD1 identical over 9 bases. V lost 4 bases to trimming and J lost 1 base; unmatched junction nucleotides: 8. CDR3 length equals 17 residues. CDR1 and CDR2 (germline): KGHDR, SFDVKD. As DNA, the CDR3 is TGTGCCACCAGTGACCGCCCGCGGACAGGGGGCACAGATACGCAGTATTTT. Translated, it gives CATSDRPRTGGTDTQYF.

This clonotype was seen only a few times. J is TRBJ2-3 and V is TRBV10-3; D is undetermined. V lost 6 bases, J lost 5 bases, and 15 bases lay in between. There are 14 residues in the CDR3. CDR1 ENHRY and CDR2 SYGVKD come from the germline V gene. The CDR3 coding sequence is TGTGCCATCAGCCTCCACGAAGTTGGAGATACGCAGTATTTT. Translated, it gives CAISLHEVGDTQYF.

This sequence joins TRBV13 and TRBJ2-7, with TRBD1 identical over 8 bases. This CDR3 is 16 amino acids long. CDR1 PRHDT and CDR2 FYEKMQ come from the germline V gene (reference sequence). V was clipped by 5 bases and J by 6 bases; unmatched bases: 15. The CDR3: CASSNGQGMGLGEQYF. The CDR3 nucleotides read TGTGCCAGCAGCAACGGACAGGGCATGGGCCTTGGCGAGCAGTACTTC.

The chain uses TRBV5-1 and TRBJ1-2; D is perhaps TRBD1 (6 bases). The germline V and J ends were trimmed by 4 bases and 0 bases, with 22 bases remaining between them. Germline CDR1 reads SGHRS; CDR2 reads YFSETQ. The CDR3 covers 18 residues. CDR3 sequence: CASSAPAKTGVANYGYTF. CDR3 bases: TGCGCCAGCAGCGCCCCGGCCAAGACAGGAGTAGCTAACTATGGCTACACCTTC. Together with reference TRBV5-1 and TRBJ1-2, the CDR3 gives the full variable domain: KAGVTQTPRYLIKTRGQQVTLSCSPISGHRSVSWYQQTPGQGLQFLFEYFSETQRNKGNFPGRFSGRQFSNSRSEMNVSTLELGDSALYLCASSAPAKTGVANYGYTFGSGTRLTVV.

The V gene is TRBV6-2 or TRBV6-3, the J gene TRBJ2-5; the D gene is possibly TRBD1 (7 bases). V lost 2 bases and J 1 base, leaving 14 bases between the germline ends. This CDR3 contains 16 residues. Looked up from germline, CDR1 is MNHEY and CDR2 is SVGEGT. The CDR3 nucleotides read TGTGCCAGCAGTTACACGTTCCAGGGGGGCCAAGAGACCCAGTACTTC. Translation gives CASSYTFQGGQETQYF.

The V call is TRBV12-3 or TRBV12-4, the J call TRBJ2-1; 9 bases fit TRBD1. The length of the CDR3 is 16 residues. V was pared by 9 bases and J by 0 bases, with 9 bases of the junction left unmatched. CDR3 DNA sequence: TGTGCCAGTCTGATTAGGGACAGGGACTCCTACAATGAGCAGTTCTTC. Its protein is CASLIRDRDSYNEQFF.

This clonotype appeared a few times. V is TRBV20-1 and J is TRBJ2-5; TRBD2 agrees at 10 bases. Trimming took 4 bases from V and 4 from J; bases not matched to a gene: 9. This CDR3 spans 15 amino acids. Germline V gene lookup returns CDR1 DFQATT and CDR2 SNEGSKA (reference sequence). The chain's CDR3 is CSATSAGGRGETQYF. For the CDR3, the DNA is TGCAGTGCTACTTCAGCGGGGGGGCGGGGAGAGACCCAGTACTTC.

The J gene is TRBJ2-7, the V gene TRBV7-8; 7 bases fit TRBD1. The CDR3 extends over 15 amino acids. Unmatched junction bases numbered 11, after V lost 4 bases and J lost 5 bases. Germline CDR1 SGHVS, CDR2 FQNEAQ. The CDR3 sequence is CASSSPRGLTDEQYF. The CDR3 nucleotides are TGTGCCAGCAGCTCCCCCAGGGGGTTAACGGACGAGCAGTACTTC.